This TCR beta chain came from a study of blood T cell repertoires in COVID-19. Across the whole study: COVID-19 samples, acute and convalescent, were from the United States, Italy and Spain.

In the original processing: Estimation of nucleated cell counts relied on the amplification of reference gene primers. Assay used: immunoSEQ multiplex PCR; TCRdb lists only in-frame clones, some missing. For V, J and clone size, that table is used; D and trimming come from the DNA. Of approximately 220,000 clones listed, more than 85% were seen once; the top ten hold around 0.7%. The CDR3 loop spans 12 amino acids. The V gene lost 0 bases and the J gene lost 5 bases, with 6 bases spanning the gap. Germline CDR1 is SGHRS and CDR2 is YFSETQ. The V and J genes are TRBV5-1 and TRBJ2-7; D is perhaps TRBD1 (5 bases). The clonotype originates from a man aged 40-50 years with acute or convalescent COVID-19. The source material was peripheral blood. CDR3 bases: TGCGCCAGCAGCTTGGAAGGGGACGAGCAGTACTTC. It codes for CASSLEGDEQYF.